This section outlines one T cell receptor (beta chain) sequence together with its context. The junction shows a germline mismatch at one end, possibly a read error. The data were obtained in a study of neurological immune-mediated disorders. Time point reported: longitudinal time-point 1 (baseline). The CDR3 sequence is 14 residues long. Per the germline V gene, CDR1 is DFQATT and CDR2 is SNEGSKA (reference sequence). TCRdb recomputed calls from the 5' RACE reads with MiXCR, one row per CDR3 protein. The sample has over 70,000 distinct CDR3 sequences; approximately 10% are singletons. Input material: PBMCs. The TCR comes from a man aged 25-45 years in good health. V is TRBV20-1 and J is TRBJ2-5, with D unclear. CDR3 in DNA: TGCAGTGCTGGAATTGGTAGTCGTGAAGAGACCCAGTACTTT. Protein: CSAGIGSREETQYF.